The source of this T cell receptor (beta chain) is a study of follicular helper T cells after annual influenza vaccination. As for time point: 2014-2015 season, pre-vaccination. The V end was cut by 0 bases, the J end by 5 bases, with 13 bases between. CDR1 MNHEY and CDR2 SMNVEV come from the germline V gene (reference sequence). CDR3 length: 15 residues. Libraries were prepared by immunoSEQ multiplex PCR; TCRdb keeps only in-frame clonotypes and omits some of them. The sample carries about 11,000 clones, about four fifths recorded once. Overall study results and limits: Successive annual vaccinations recalled a recurrent oligoclonal ICOS+CD38+ cTfh response with influenza-specific clonotypes. Most later recoveries of Day 7 ICOS+CD38+ clones were ICOS-CD38- cTfh.

In regard to this clone: Its antigen is still unknown.

The sample in question was CXCR5- memory CD4+ T cells sorted from blood, obtained on the day of influenza vaccination. This receptor was taken from an adult who received the influenza vaccine. V is TRBV27 and J is TRBJ2-5; tentative D call: TRBD2 (5 bases). In DNA, the CDR3 is TGTGCCAGCAGTTTATCCGGGGTATTGGTGGAGACCCAGTACTTC. Translation: CASSLSGVLVETQYF.